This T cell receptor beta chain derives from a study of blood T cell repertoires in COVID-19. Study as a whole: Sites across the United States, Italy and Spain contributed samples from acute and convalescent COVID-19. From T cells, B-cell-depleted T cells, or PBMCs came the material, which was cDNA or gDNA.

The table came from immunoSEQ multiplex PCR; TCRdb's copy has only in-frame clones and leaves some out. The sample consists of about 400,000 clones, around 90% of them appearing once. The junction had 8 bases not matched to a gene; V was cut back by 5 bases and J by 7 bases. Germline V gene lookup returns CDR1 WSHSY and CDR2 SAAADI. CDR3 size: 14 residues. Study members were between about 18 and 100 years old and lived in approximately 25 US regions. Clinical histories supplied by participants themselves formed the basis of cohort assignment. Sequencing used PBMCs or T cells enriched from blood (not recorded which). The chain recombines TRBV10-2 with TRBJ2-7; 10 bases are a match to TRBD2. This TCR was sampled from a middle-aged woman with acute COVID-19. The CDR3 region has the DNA TGCGCCAGCAGTACCACTAGCGGGGCAGGGGAGCAGTACTTC. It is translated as CASSTTSGAGEQYF.